Shown below are 14 T cell receptor beta chains from a single sample sequenced in a study of cytomegalovirus exposure and HLA in healthy donors. With 60 Vbeta and 13 Jbeta primers, the PCR was carried out. Libraries were prepared by immunoSEQ multiplex PCR; TCRdb keeps only in-frame clonotypes and omits some of them. The sample records roughly 73,000 clones, about 84% being singletons. The sample consisted of PBMCs. Receptor source: a man between 35 and 55 years old in good health and CMV-seronegative.

V gene TRBV19 combines with J gene TRBJ1-3; perhaps TRBD1 as D (5 bases). The CDR3 extends over 15 amino acids. V dropped 6 bases and J dropped 5 bases, with 17 bases sitting between them. Germline V CDR1 and CDR2: LNHDA, SQIVND (reference sequence). CDR3 region: CASSLRVLGRNTIYF. CDR3 DNA: TGTGCCAGTAGCCTCAGGGTGTTGGGCCGAAACACCATATATTTT. The full variable domain, in which reference TRBV19 and TRBJ1-3 provide the parts outside the CDR3, is DGGITQSPKYLFRKEGQNVTLSCEQNLNHDAMYWYRQDPGQGLRLIYYSQIVNDFQKGDIAEGYSVSREKKESFPLTVTSAQKNPTAFYLCASSLRVLGRNTIYFGEGSWLTVV.

The chain employs TRBV30 and TRBJ1-1; perhaps TRBD1 as D (6 bases). With 2 bases removed from V and 7 bases from J, the gap between germline ends came to 8 bases. Germline assignment: CDR1 GTSNPN and CDR2 SVGIG (reference sequence). The CDR3 has 11 amino acids. CDR3 DNA: TGTGCCTGGAGTCCACAGGGTGAAGCTTTCTTT. It codes for CAWSPQGEAFF.

The rearrangement uses TRBV7-3 and TRBJ2-2, with 7 bases aligning to TRBD2. V was clipped by 5 bases and J by 1 base; unmatched bases: 7. The CDR3 extends over 16 amino acids. Germline CDR1 reads SGHTA; CDR2 reads FQGTGA. CDR3 protein: CASSPTPGGNTGELFF. In DNA, the CDR3 is TGTGCCAGCAGCCCCACTCCGGGGGGGAACACCGGGGAGCTGTTTTTT.

The table lists this clone with a few counts. The V call is TRBV6-5, the J call TRBJ2-7; TRBD1 is a possible D gene (5 bases). Germline V CDR1 and CDR2: MNHEY, SVGAGI. The length of the CDR3 is 14 residues. V dropped 6 bases and J dropped 3 bases, with 15 bases sitting between them. The CDR3 bases are TGTGCCAGCAGCCGAGACAGCGACTTCTACGAGCAGTACTTC. Residues: CASSRDSDFYEQYF.

The chain carries TRBV5-8 and TRBJ2-2; 7 bases are a match to TRBD1. Germline CDR1 reads SGHTS; CDR2 reads YDEGEE. Losses at the gene ends were 3 bases for V and 3 bases for J; bases not matched to a gene: 8. The CDR3 contains 16 residues. The DNA for the CDR3 is TGTGCCAGCAGCTACTCCGGGACAGCCGACACCGGGGAGCTGTTTTTT. Translating gives CASSYSGTADTGELFF.

The rearrangement joins TRBV11-3 to TRBJ1-1; 8 bases align to TRBD1. Germline loops: CDR1 SGHNT, CDR2 YENEEA. This CDR3 spans 13 amino acids. V shed 4 bases and J 4 bases; nucleotides not matched to a gene: 2. CDR3 amino acids: CASSSRGPTEAFF. The CDR3 DNA sequence: TGTGCCAGCAGCTCCAGGGGGCCCACTGAAGCTTTCTTT.

The chain carries TRBV11-2 and TRBJ1-1; 8 bases map to TRBD1. The CDR3 runs 14 residues. The junction had 7 bases not matched to a gene; V was cut back by 8 bases and J by 2 bases. Germline lookup yields CDR1 SGHAT and CDR2 FQNNGV. The CDR3 spells CASGDRGINTEAFF. The CDR3, as DNA: TGTGCCAGCGGAGACAGGGGCATCAACACTGAAGCTTTCTTT. Full variable domain (rest looked up from reference TRBV11-2 and TRBJ1-1): EAGVAQSPRYKIIEKRQSVAFWCNPISGHATLYWYQQILGQGPKLLIQFQNNGVVDDSQLPKDRFSAERLKGVDSTLKIQPAKLEDSAVYLCASGDRGINTEAFFGQGTRLTVV.

In this sample, this clone turned up a few times. The rearrangement links TRBV2 to TRBJ1-2; no firm D call. The length of the CDR3 is 13 residues. Between the trimmed V and J ends, which lost 4 bases and 8 bases, there was a span of 14 bases. Germline V gene data show CDR1 as SNHLY and CDR2 as FYNNEI. CDR3: CASSAYGEVGYTF. CDR3 in DNA: TGTGCCAGCAGTGCCTACGGGGAGGTCGGCTACACCTTC.

The chain recombines TRBV6-5 with TRBJ2-5; D may be TRBD2 (5 bases). The V and J ends lost 2 bases and 2 bases respectively, with 15 bases between them. Germline V gene sequence: CDR1 MNHEY, CDR2 SVGAGI. This CDR3 comprises 16 residues. In nucleotides, the CDR3 is TGTGCCAGCAGTTACAAGAGGGCGAGTATACAAGAGACCCAGTACTTC. Translation gives CASSYKRASIQETQYF.

The chain is built from TRBV27 and TRBJ1-3; a weak D match, TRBD1 (6 bases). The V end was cut by 6 bases, the J end by 0 bases, with 12 bases between. Germline CDR1 and CDR2: MNHEY and SMNVEV (reference sequence). This CDR3 is 15 amino acids long. CDR3 sequence (DNA): TGTGCCAGCAGCCTATTGGACAGCTCTGGAAACACCATATATTTT. It translates to CASSLLDSSGNTIYF.

The gene calls are TRBV6-1 and TRBJ1-5; 8 nucleotides agree with TRBD1. V lost 4 bases and J lost 3; bases outside the gene matches: 8. Per the germline V gene, CDR1 is MNHNS and CDR2 is SASEGT. There are 16 residues in the CDR3. The CDR3 is CASSASGTGYNQPQHF. The CDR3 nucleotides read TGTGCCAGCAGTGCCTCCGGGACAGGCTACAATCAGCCCCAGCATTTT.

The V and J genes are TRBV7-2 and TRBJ1-5; TRBD1 agrees at 8 bases. The CDR3 totals 15 residues. The germline V gene has CDR1 SGHTA and CDR2 FQGNSA. After removal of 4 bases from V and 2 bases from J, the junction contained 4 bases not matched to a gene. The DNA of the CDR3 is TGTGCCAGCAGCTCTCAGGACAGGGGCAATCAGCCCCAGCATTTT. This codes for CASSSQDRGNQPQHF.

The V and J genes are TRBV30 and TRBJ1-3; D is unresolved. V lost 2 bases and J lost 0, with 8 bases in between. The CDR3 covers 14 residues. Germline CDR1 is GTSNPN and CDR2 is SVGIG (reference sequence). CDR3 bases: TGTGCCTGGAGTACCAGTTTCTCTGGAAACACCATATATTTT. It codes for CAWSTSFSGNTIYF.

The chain combines TRBV5-6 with TRBJ2-7; possibly TRBD2 for D (6 bases). V was clipped by 3 bases and J by 2 bases, with 12 bases between them. Germline V gene sequence: CDR1 SGHDT, CDR2 YYEEEE. The CDR3 spans 14 residues. CDR3 region: CASSSGLRPYEQYF. CDR3 nucleotides: TGTGCCAGCAGCTCGGGACTCCGGCCCTACGAGCAGTACTTC.